The 14 T cell receptor beta chains in this list originate from one sample, sequenced in a study of early T cells in non-severe SARS-CoV-2 infection. TCRdb passed the 5' RACE reads through MiXCR, listing each CDR3 protein once. The sample shows under 85,000 distinct CDR3 sequences, roughly an eighth of them seen only once. This material consisted of whole blood, taken at baseline. The receptors were sampled from an adult who was a healthcare worker with PCR-confirmed SARS-CoV-2 infection or an uninfected control (not recorded which). The donor label of this sample is uncertain.

In this sample, this clonotype turned up many times. V and J are TRBV12-3 or TRBV12-4 and TRBJ2-5, with 12 bases fitting TRBD2. The V segment lost 6 bases and the J segment 4 bases; nucleotides outside the gene matches: 6. The CDR3 has 15 amino acids. The CDR3: CASSATSGGGETQYF. Written as DNA, the CDR3 is TGTGCCAGCAGCGCGACTAGCGGGGGAGGAGAGACCCAGTACTTC.

This rearrangement joins TRBV7-9 to TRBJ2-1; 12 bases line up with TRBD2. Germline CDR1 reads SEHNR; CDR2 reads FQNEAQ (reference sequence). The V and J ends lost 4 bases and 8 bases, in that order; junction bases with no gene match: 9. The CDR3 is 16 residues long. The CDR3 coding sequence is TGTGCCAGCAGCTCCCGGACTAGCGGGGAGAGGGATGAGCAGTTCTTC. Protein: CASSSRTSGERDEQFF.

This clonotype was seen only a few times. The V and J genes are TRBV19 and TRBJ1-4, with D uncertain. Trimming stripped 1 base from V and 5 bases from J, with 11 bases between. Germline V gene lookup returns CDR1 LNHDA and CDR2 SQIVND (reference sequence). The CDR3 is 15 amino acids. DNA for the CDR3: TGTGCCAGTAGTATAGGTGGTGGGAGGAATGAAAAACTGTTTTTT. This sequence encodes CASSIGGGRNEKLFF.

The chain combines TRBV4-2 with TRBJ2-7; D perhaps matches TRBD1 (6 bases). Trimming took 4 bases from V and 2 from J, leaving 12 bases between them. Germline V gene lookup returns CDR1 LGHNA and CDR2 YNFKEQ. CDR3 length: 14 residues. The CDR3: CASSPNRDTYEQYF. In DNA, the CDR3 is TGTGCCAGCAGCCCCAACCGGGACACCTACGAGCAGTACTTC.

This clonotype was counted many times. The CDR3 bases are TGTGCCAGCAGCCCCATGGGGAGTAACACAGATACGCAGTATTTT. Translated: CASSPMGSNTDTQYF. The V gene is TRBV7-2, the J gene TRBJ2-3; a possible D gene is TRBD2 (5 bases). Trimming pared 5 bases from V and 2 bases from J, leaving 14 bases between. CDR3 length: 15 residues. Per the germline V gene, CDR1 is SGHTA and CDR2 is FQGNSA. The full variable domain, its missing parts supplied by reference TRBV7-2 and TRBJ2-3, is GAGVSQSPSNKVTEKGKDVELRCDPISGHTALYWYRQSLGQGLEFLIYFQGNSAPDKSGLPSDRFSAERTGGSVSTLTIQRTQQEDSAVYLCASSPMGSNTDTQYFGPGTRLTVL.

The chain carries TRBV11-3 and TRBJ2-1; 8 bases fit TRBD2. The V gene end was trimmed by 5 bases and the J gene end by 8 bases; junction bases not matched to a gene: 17. Per the germline V gene, CDR1 is SGHNT and CDR2 is YENEEA. CDR3 length equals 17 residues. The CDR3 nucleotides read TGTGCCAGCAGCGCCTTCACTAGCGGAGGCTTCTTCGATGAGCAGTTCTTC. It translates to CASSAFTSGGFFDEQFF.

This chain joins TRBV7-9 and TRBJ1-4; D is undetermined. This CDR3 has 14 residues. V lost 3 bases, J lost 3 bases, and 8 bases lay in between. Germline values: CDR1 SEHNR, CDR2 FQNEAQ (reference sequence). The CDR3 here is CASSFNLANEKLFF. CDR3 nucleotide sequence: TGTGCCAGCAGCTTTAATTTGGCTAATGAAAAACTGTTTTTT. The whole variable domain, filled in from reference TRBV7-9 and TRBJ1-4, reads DTGVSQNPRHKITKRGQNVTFRCDPISEHNRLYWYRQTLGQGPEFLTYFQNEAQLEKSRLLSDRFSAERPKGSFSTLEIQRTEQGDSAMYLCASSFNLANEKLFFGSGTQLSVL.

This clonotype was seen only a few times. This chain uses TRBV12-3 or TRBV12-4 with TRBJ1-1, with D hard to call. This CDR3 region has 12 residues. Between the trimmed V and J ends, which lost 4 bases and 5 bases, there was a span of 8 bases. This chain's CDR3 is CASSWIGTEAFF. In DNA, the CDR3 is TGTGCCAGCAGTTGGATCGGAACTGAAGCTTTCTTT.

This clonotype was counted only a few times. V and J are TRBV11-2 and TRBJ2-1; a possible D gene is TRBD1 (7 bases). The germline CDR1 and CDR2 sequences are SGHAT and FQNNGV. V lost 0 bases to trimming and J lost 3 bases, with 12 bases between them. This CDR3 has 16 amino acids. Here the CDR3 DNA reads TGTGCCAGCAGCTTAGATACAGGGGACTTCTACAATGAGCAGTTCTTC. Amino acids: CASSLDTGDFYNEQFF.

There are a few counts of this clonotype. V usage is TRBV5-1 and J usage is TRBJ1-2; 7 bases align to TRBD1. The CDR3 is made up of 14 amino acids. V dropped 4 bases and J dropped 4; count of bases not matched to a gene: 7. CDR1 SGHRS and CDR2 YFSETQ come from the germline V gene. The chain's CDR3 is CASSTGDVAYGYTF. The CDR3 DNA reads as TGCGCCAGCAGCACAGGGGACGTCGCCTATGGCTACACCTTC.

V usage is TRBV7-6 and J usage is TRBJ1-4, with D uncertain. The germline V and J ends were trimmed by 0 bases and 7 bases, with 6 bases remaining between them. The length of the CDR3 is 13 residues. The germline gives CDR1 SGHVS, CDR2 FNYEAQ. The CDR3 is CASSLAAFEKLFF. The CDR3 region has the DNA TGTGCCAGCAGCTTAGCGGCATTTGAAAAACTGTTTTTT.

This clonotype came up a few times. The genes are TRBV2 and TRBJ2-1; D gene uncertain. V lost 9 bases and J 7 bases, leaving 10 bases between the germline ends. The CDR3 has 11 amino acids. CDR1 is SNHLY and CDR2 is FYNNEI in the germline V gene. The CDR3 sequence is CASSRANEQFF. The CDR3 DNA follows: TGTGCCAGTTCCCGGGCGAATGAGCAGTTCTTC.

V usage is TRBV12-3 or TRBV12-4 and J usage is TRBJ2-3, with D hard to call. V lost 5 bases to trimming and J lost 6 bases, with 12 bases between them. CDR3 length equals 13 residues. The CDR3 DNA reads TGTGCCAGCAGTCGGACCAGGTGGGATACGCAGTATTTT. Protein sequence: CASSRTRWDTQYF.

This chain links TRBV7-8 with TRBJ2-7; tentatively, D is TRBD1 or TRBD2 (5 bases each). Trimming took 0 bases from V and 3 from J, leaving 24 bases between them. Germline CDR1 is SGHVS and CDR2 is FQNEAQ. This CDR3 is built from 19 residues. The CDR3 region has the DNA TGTGCCAGCAGCTTAGCGGCTTTCGGGGACCTGAGAGTCAACTACGAGCAGTACTTC. Translating it yields CASSLAAFGDLRVNYEQYF.